The following is a T cell receptor (beta chain) sequence with its context. Antigen specificity is unknown. Method: immunoSEQ multiplex PCR; TCRdb's copy keeps in-frame clones and lacks some. The sample contains about 310,000 clones, approximately 80% of which appear only once. CDR3 length: 15 residues. Between the trimmed V and J ends, which lost 0 bases and 2 bases, there was a span of 11 bases. The germline V gene has CDR1 LNHNV and CDR2 YYDKDF (reference sequence). This specimen belongs to a study of cytotoxic CD8 clonotypes in ibrutinib-treated CLL. Background on the study: Collecting the response samples happened after a median 12 months of treatment, with a range of 6 to 36. On average, each sample had approximately 260,000 productive templates and about 89,000 productive rearrangements.

Study results and limitations: Rising at ibrutinib response, clonality subsequently fell back toward baseline at progression. Age-matched healthy donor levels were exceeded by baseline clonality, which tracked circulating CD8+ T-cell counts.

The clonotype comes from a human donor with chronic lymphocytic leukemia. The chain carries TRBV15 and TRBJ2-7; possible D gene TRBD1, 6 bases. Sequences were derived from PBMCs, sampled before ibrutinib treatment. DNA of the CDR3: TGTGCCACCAGCAGAGACCGGACAGCTACCTACGAGCAGTACTTC. It codes for CATSRDRTATYEQYF.